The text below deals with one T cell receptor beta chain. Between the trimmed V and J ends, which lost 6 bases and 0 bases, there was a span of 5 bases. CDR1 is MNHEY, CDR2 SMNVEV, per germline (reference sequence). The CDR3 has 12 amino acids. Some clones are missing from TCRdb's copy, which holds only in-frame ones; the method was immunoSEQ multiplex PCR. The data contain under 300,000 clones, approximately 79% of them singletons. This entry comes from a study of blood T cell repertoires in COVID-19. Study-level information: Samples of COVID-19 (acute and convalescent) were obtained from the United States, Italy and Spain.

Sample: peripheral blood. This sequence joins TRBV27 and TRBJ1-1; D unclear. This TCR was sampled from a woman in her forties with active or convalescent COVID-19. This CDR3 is CASRGLNTEAFF. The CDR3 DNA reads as TGTGCCAGCAGGGGCCTGAACACTGAAGCTTTCTTT.